This entry features one T cell receptor beta chain sequence. Its antigen is unidentified. V was trimmed by 4 bases and J by 2 bases, leaving 5 bases between them. Germline-derived CDR1 and CDR2 are KGHDR and SFDVKD. The CDR3 totals 14 residues. These data come from a study of T cell responses to AZD1222 COVID-19 vaccine. Study outcomes and limitations: Nearly half of unique spike-specific TCRs reportedly avoided B.1.351 and B.1.1.7 mutated regions. Possibly, clonal diversity was underestimated; donors were largely white British and included more females.

Clones were read by immunoSEQ multiplex PCR, and TCRdb kept only the in-frame ones, dropping some. The sample yields 120,000 to 150,000 clones, 80% to 85% seen once. The material sequenced was peripheral blood, taken on day 0 of MenACWY control vaccination. The receptor's source is an adult in good health. The genes are TRBV24-1 and TRBJ2-6; D remains unclear. The CDR3 coding sequence is TGTGCCACCAGTGACGGGCCTGGGGCCAACGTCCTGACTTTC. It translates to CATSDGPGANVLTF.